Below are 32 T cell receptor beta chains sequenced from a single sample in a study of patients and donors after allogeneic stem cell transplantation. TCRdb processed the RT-PCR reads anew with MiXCR; each CDR3 protein has one entry. Of over 400,000 distinct CDR3 sequences listed, roughly 17% are singletons. Sequenced input: blood, either unsorted or a sorted T cell fraction (not recorded which). The receptor source for this set is a human donor who was either an allogeneic HSCT recipient or a stem cell or donor lymphocyte infusion donor (not recorded which). It is not recorded whose cells these are; they may come from a transplant donor.

The chain employs TRBV20-1 and TRBJ1-5; D is undetermined. Germline loops: CDR1 DFQATT, CDR2 SNEGSKA (reference sequence). This CDR3 has 14 residues. The germline V and J ends were trimmed by 3 bases and 3 bases, with 12 bases remaining between them. The CDR3 is CSASRWKDNQPQHF. The CDR3 DNA is TGCAGTGCTAGTCGTTGGAAGGACAATCAGCCCCAGCATTTT.

This chain joins TRBV25-1 and TRBJ2-3; D might be TRBD2 (5 bases). Trimming shortened V by 7 bases and J by 4 bases, and 12 bases separated the two germline ends. The germline V gene has CDR1 MGHDK and CDR2 SYGVNS. This CDR3 has 13 amino acids. The CDR3 protein is CASKRGLSDTQYF. CDR3 in DNA: TGTGCCAGCAAAAGAGGACTGTCAGATACGCAGTATTTT.

This clonotype was found a few times. The gene calls are TRBV11-2 and TRBJ1-1, with D unresolved. The V and J ends lost 0 bases and 0 bases respectively, with 8 bases between them. CDR1 and CDR2 (germline): SGHAT, FQNNGV. The CDR3 length is 15 residues. This CDR3 is CASSLEARMNTEAFF. The CDR3 bases are TGTGCCAGCAGCTTAGAAGCCAGAATGAACACTGAAGCTTTCTTT. Based on the CDR3 plus reference TRBV11-2 and TRBJ1-1, the full variable domain is EAGVAQSPRYKIIEKRQSVAFWCNPISGHATLYWYQQILGQGPKLLIQFQNNGVVDDSQLPKDRFSAERLKGVDSTLKIQPAKLEDSAVYLCASSLEARMNTEAFFGQGTRLTVV.

This clonotype has at least ten counts. The V and J genes are TRBV12-3 or TRBV12-4 and TRBJ1-3, with no clear D. CDR3 length: 11 amino acids. Trimming cost V 7 bases and J 9 bases, with 10 bases left between them. CDR3 coding DNA: TGTGCCAGCACCCCCCGGGGCACCATATATTTT. Protein product: CASTPRGTIYF.

The V call is TRBV25-1, the J call TRBJ2-6; possible D gene TRBD2, 5 bases. Germline V gives CDR1 MGHDK, CDR2 SYGVNS. CDR3 length: 13 amino acids. V lost 3 bases and J lost 13, with 13 bases in between. Here the CDR3 reads CASSDVGDSVLTF. The CDR3 bases are TGTGCCAGCAGTGACGTCGGGGATTCGGTCCTGACTTTC.

The rearrangement joins TRBV3-1 to TRBJ1-3; a weak D match, TRBD1 (6 bases). There are 15 residues in the CDR3. Trimming left V 0 bases short and J 4 bases short, with 10 bases between. Looked up from germline, CDR1 is LGHDT and CDR2 is YNNKEL (reference sequence). The CDR3 bases are TGTGCCAGCAGCCAAGATTTGGGGGCAGGAAACACCATATATTTT. Translated, it gives CASSQDLGAGNTIYF.

This chain connects TRBV5-1 to TRBJ2-3; maybe TRBD2 (6 bases). From germline, CDR1 is SGHRS and CDR2 YFSETQ. The CDR3 extends over 16 amino acids. Deletions cut 1 base from V and 2 bases from J, with 14 bases between. The CDR3 sequence: CASSLRLASYTDTQYF. In DNA form, the CDR3 reads TGCGCCAGCAGCTTGCGGCTAGCGTCATACACAGATACGCAGTATTTT.

As to this clonotype: The final CDR3 position lacks the conserved phenylalanine or tryptophan, pointing to a likely read error. The chain couples TRBV15 to TRBJ2-5, with 7 bases that match TRBD1. The CDR3 is made up of 13 amino acids. With 8 bases clipped from V and 2 bases from J, the junction kept 5 bases outside the gene matches. Germline CDR1 is LNHNV and CDR2 is YYDKDF (reference sequence). The CDR3 loop reads CATGRGQQETQYY. The DNA of the CDR3 is TGTGCCACCGGTAGGGGACAGCAAGAGACCCAGTACTAC.

The rearrangement uses TRBV11-2 and TRBJ2-6; possibly TRBD1 for D (6 bases). Trimming took 4 bases from V and 4 from J, leaving 14 bases between them. CDR1 and CDR2 from the germline V gene are SGHAT and FQNNGV. This CDR3 is 16 amino acids long. The CDR3 spells CASSSPWGPGANVLTF. CDR3 coding DNA: TGTGCCAGCAGCTCCCCATGGGGGCCCGGGGCCAACGTCCTGACTTTC.

This clonotype has a handful of counts. The genes are TRBV5-6 and TRBJ2-1, with a weak D call TRBD2 (6 bases). This CDR3 spans 17 amino acids. Germline assignment: CDR1 SGHDT and CDR2 YYEEEE. With 3 bases removed from V and 0 bases from J, the gap between germline ends came to 16 bases. CDR3 bases: TGTGCCAGCAGCTGGTACCTAGCGACGAGCTCCTACAATGAGCAGTTCTTC. Its protein is CASSWYLATSSYNEQFF.

The chain links TRBV5-1 to TRBJ2-5; D gene uncertain. CDR1 SGHRS and CDR2 YFSETQ come from the germline V gene. This CDR3 comprises 16 residues. Trimming took 0 bases from V and 5 from J, leaving 17 bases between them. The CDR3 region is CASSLGAASGVETQYF. For the CDR3, the DNA is TGCGCCAGCAGCTTGGGGGCAGCCTCCGGAGTCGAGACCCAGTACTTC.

This chain's CDR3 is CASSLGSRAPSTDTQYF. As DNA, the CDR3 is TGTGCCAGCAGCTTAGGTTCGAGGGCCCCTAGCACAGATACGCAGTATTTT. J is TRBJ2-3 and V is TRBV13; D might be TRBD2 (5 bases). Trimming left V 0 bases short and J 0 bases short, with 13 bases between. Per germline, CDR1 PRHDT and CDR2 FYEKMQ (reference sequence). The CDR3 extends over 17 amino acids.

A few counts support this clonotype. The chain combines TRBV5-1 with TRBJ2-5; no firm D call. Trimming removed 5 bases at V and 1 base at J, with 9 bases between. The CDR3 contains 13 residues. Germline V gene lookup returns CDR1 SGHRS and CDR2 YFSETQ. For the CDR3, the DNA is TGCGCCAGCAGGTGGCAGCCCCAAGAGACCCAGTACTTC. It specifies CASRWQPQETQYF.

This clonotype came up a few times. The chain uses TRBV4-1 and TRBJ2-5; maybe TRBD1 (6 bases). This CDR3 is 14 amino acids long. Germline V gene sequence: CDR1 MGHRA, CDR2 YSYEKL. V dropped 4 bases and J dropped 4 bases, with 13 bases sitting between them. DNA for the CDR3: TGCGCCAGCAGCCCGCACAGGGTGGGAGAGACCCAGTACTTC. Amino acid sequence: CASSPHRVGETQYF.

There are a few counts of this clonotype. This chain's CDR3 is CASSSTSGGAGEQYF. CDR3 nucleotide sequence: TGTGCCAGCAGCTCCACTAGCGGGGGGGCTGGGGAGCAGTACTTC. V is TRBV7-2 and J is TRBJ2-7, with 13 bases that match TRBD2. Germline V gene sequence: CDR1 SGHTA, CDR2 FQGNSA. J was trimmed by 7 bases and V by 4 bases; bases with no gene match: 7. The CDR3 covers 15 residues.

The rearrangement joins TRBV5-1 to TRBJ2-7, with D perhaps being TRBD1 or TRBD2 (5 bases each). There are 16 residues in the CDR3. The V and J ends lost 3 bases and 3 bases respectively, with 19 bases between them. Germline lookup yields CDR1 SGHRS and CDR2 YFSETQ. The CDR3 sequence: CASSYGALGGDYEQYF. The DNA for the CDR3 is TGCGCCAGCAGCTACGGGGCCCTAGGTGGGGACTACGAGCAGTACTTC.

This clonotype showed up many times. V and J are TRBV10-3 and TRBJ2-1, with D perhaps TRBD1 or TRBD2 (5 bases each). V shed 6 bases and J shed 6 bases, with 15 bases lying between them. The CDR3 spans 14 residues. The V gene's germline CDR1 is ENHRY and CDR2 SYGVKD. CDR3: CAIRNPGASNEQFF. In DNA, the CDR3 is TGTGCCATCAGAAACCCCGGGGCTAGCAATGAGCAGTTCTTC.

This clonotype was seen ten or more times. The rearrangement joins TRBV12-3 or TRBV12-4 to TRBJ2-7; 9 bases agree with TRBD2. With V trimmed by 3 bases and J by 2 bases, 2 bases remained unmatched. The CDR3 has 14 amino acids. CDR3 region: CASSLTSGTYEQYF. The CDR3 bases are TGTGCCAGCAGTTTGACTAGCGGAACCTACGAGCAGTACTTC.

The chain is built from TRBV9 and TRBJ1-5, with TRBD1 as a possible D gene (5 bases). Germline V CDR1 and CDR2: SGDLS, YYNGEE. The CDR3 extends over 17 amino acids. V was shortened by 4 bases and J by 0 bases, with 17 bases between the two germline ends. CDR3 protein: CASSFPGQTYSNQPQHF. CDR3 DNA: TGTGCCAGCAGCTTTCCCGGACAAACCTATAGCAATCAGCCCCAGCATTTT.

The chain has TRBV27 and TRBJ2-7; either TRBD1 or TRBD2 may supply D (5 bases each). CDR1 is MNHEY and CDR2 is SMNVEV in the germline V gene (reference sequence). The CDR3 loop spans 18 amino acids. V lost 2 bases and J lost 3, with 23 bases in between. CDR3 DNA sequence: TGTGCCAGCAGTTTAACGGGAAAAGGGGTTGGGGGTGTCTACGAGCAGTACTTC. Its protein is CASSLTGKGVGGVYEQYF.

The J gene is TRBJ2-3, the V gene TRBV7-9; D unresolved. V lost 5 bases and J lost 0, with 9 bases in between. Germline V CDR1 and CDR2: SEHNR, FQNEAQ (reference sequence). The CDR3 has 14 amino acids. The CDR3 is CASSRTKSTDTQYF. In DNA form, the CDR3 reads TGTGCCAGCAGCCGGACCAAGAGCACAGATACGCAGTATTTT. Together with reference TRBV7-9 and TRBJ2-3, the CDR3 gives the full variable domain: DTGVSQNPRHKITKRGQNVTFRCDPISEHNRLYWYRQTLGQGPEFLTYFQNEAQLEKSRLLSDRFSAERPKGSFSTLEIQRTEQGDSAMYLCASSRTKSTDTQYFGPGTRLTVL.

This clonotype was seen a handful of times. The chain employs TRBV7-9 and TRBJ1-1; no clear D gene. V lost 7 bases, J lost 2 bases, and 17 bases lay in between. This CDR3 is built from 15 residues. Looked up from germline, CDR1 is SEHNR and CDR2 is FQNEAQ (reference sequence). This CDR3 is CASTQDTGLNTEAFF. CDR3 DNA sequence: TGTGCCAGCACACAAGACACGGGTCTAAACACTGAAGCTTTCTTT. Drawing the rest from reference TRBV7-9 and TRBJ1-1, the complete variable domain is DTGVSQNPRHKITKRGQNVTFRCDPISEHNRLYWYRQTLGQGPEFLTYFQNEAQLEKSRLLSDRFSAERPKGSFSTLEIQRTEQGDSAMYLCASTQDTGLNTEAFFGQGTRLTVV.

The table lists this clonotype with many counts. The chain links TRBV20-1 to TRBJ2-3; 9 bases align to TRBD1. V trimming: 5 bases; J trimming: 4 bases; junction bases outside the gene matches: 10. There are 15 residues in the CDR3. Germline CDR1 reads DFQATT; CDR2 reads SNEGSKA (reference sequence). CDR3 sequence reads: CSAEDRGKRADTQYF. The DNA of the CDR3 is TGCAGTGCTGAAGACAGGGGGAAGCGCGCAGATACGCAGTATTTT.

This chain connects TRBV5-1 to TRBJ2-3, with 8 bases that match TRBD2. Trimming removed 4 bases from V and 2 bases from J; junction bases left unmatched: 6. Germline values: CDR1 SGHRS, CDR2 YFSETQ. This CDR3 contains 15 residues. The CDR3 sequence is CASSLSGKYTDTQYF. The CDR3 coding sequence is TGCGCCAGCAGCCTTAGCGGGAAGTACACAGATACGCAGTATTTT. Looking up the rest from reference TRBV5-1 and TRBJ2-3 gives the full variable domain: KAGVTQTPRYLIKTRGQQVTLSCSPISGHRSVSWYQQTPGQGLQFLFEYFSETQRNKGNFPGRFSGRQFSNSRSEMNVSTLELGDSALYLCASSLSGKYTDTQYFGPGTRLTVL.

Notes on this clonotype: A clone one base away is much larger, so this may be a read error. The chain joins TRBV11-3 to TRBJ1-1, with a weak D call TRBD1 (5 bases). V lost 1 base to trimming and J lost 4 bases, with 10 bases between them. The CDR3 is 14 residues long. Germline V CDR1 and CDR2: SGHNT, YENEEA. The CDR3: CASSLARASTEAFF. CDR3 nucleotide sequence: TGTGCCAGCAGCTTAGCCAGGGCGAGCACTGAAGCTTTCTTT.

The chain couples TRBV28 to TRBJ1-3, with 9 nucleotides matching TRBD1. The CDR3 spans 14 residues. Per the germline V gene, CDR1 is MDHEN and CDR2 is SYDVKM. Trimming at V came to 3 bases and at J to 9 bases, leaving 6 bases not matched to a gene. DNA of the CDR3: TGTGCCAGCAGTTTGGGGACAGGGATGGGCACCATATATTTT. It yields the protein CASSLGTGMGTIYF.

This chain links TRBV10-3 with TRBJ2-3; D not resolved. The V and J ends lost 2 bases and 3 bases respectively, with 12 bases between them. Germline-derived CDR1 and CDR2 are ENHRY and SYGVKD. The CDR3 covers 15 residues. The CDR3, as DNA: TGTGCCATCAGTGAGCGACTTATATTAACAGATACGCAGTATTTT. This translates into CAISERLILTDTQYF.

There are many counts of this clonotype. V and J are TRBV11-2 and TRBJ2-2; TRBD2 matches at 7 bases. Trimming at V came to 5 bases and at J to 6 bases, leaving 6 bases not matched to a gene. Per germline, CDR1 SGHAT and CDR2 FQNNGV. The CDR3 sequence is 14 residues long. The CDR3 bases are TGTGCCAGCAGCCGGACTAGAGCTGCCGGGGAGCTGTTTTTT. This encodes CASSRTRAAGELFF.

This clonotype occurred many times. V usage is TRBV20-1 and J usage is TRBJ2-1; D call uncertain. The CDR3 spans 15 residues. The ends were cut back, 3 bases at V and 7 bases at J, with 19 bases in the middle. CDR1 and CDR2 (germline): DFQATT, SNEGSKA (reference sequence). The CDR3, as DNA: TGCAGTGCTAGGAGCTCAGGATGGGCCGGTAATGAGCAGTTCTTC. It encodes CSARSSGWAGNEQFF.

The chain joins TRBV11-2 to TRBJ1-1; no definite D call. CDR3 length: 13 residues. The V end was cut by 4 bases, the J end by 7 bases, with 13 bases between. Germline V gene lookup returns CDR1 SGHAT and CDR2 FQNNGV. The CDR3 spells CASSYRRRSEAFF. The CDR3 nucleotides read TGTGCCAGCAGCTACCGACGGCGCAGTGAAGCTTTCTTT.

This clonotype was seen only a few times. The rearrangement joins TRBV4-3 to TRBJ1-2, with a possible D match to TRBD1 (5 bases). Germline CDR1 and CDR2: LGHNA and YSLEER. Trimming shortened V by 0 bases and J by 2 bases, and 10 bases separated the two germline ends. The CDR3 consists of 15 residues. CDR3 DNA: TGCGCCAGCAGCCAAGAGCGGGGGTTGAACTATGGCTACACCTTC. As protein: CASSQERGLNYGYTF.

The CDR3 bases are TGTGCCAGCAGGAGATGGGGTTCGGCAGATACGCAGTATTTT. The encoded protein is CASRRWGSADTQYF. This rearrangement joins TRBV11-2 to TRBJ2-3, with D uncertain. CDR3 length: 14 amino acids. Trimming took 6 bases from V and 4 from J, leaving 14 bases between them. From germline, CDR1 is SGHAT and CDR2 FQNNGV. The complete variable domain, with remaining parts taken from reference TRBV11-2 and TRBJ2-3, reads EAGVAQSPRYKIIEKRQSVAFWCNPISGHATLYWYQQILGQGPKLLIQFQNNGVVDDSQLPKDRFSAERLKGVDSTLKIQPAKLEDSAVYLCASRRWGSADTQYFGPGTRLTVL.